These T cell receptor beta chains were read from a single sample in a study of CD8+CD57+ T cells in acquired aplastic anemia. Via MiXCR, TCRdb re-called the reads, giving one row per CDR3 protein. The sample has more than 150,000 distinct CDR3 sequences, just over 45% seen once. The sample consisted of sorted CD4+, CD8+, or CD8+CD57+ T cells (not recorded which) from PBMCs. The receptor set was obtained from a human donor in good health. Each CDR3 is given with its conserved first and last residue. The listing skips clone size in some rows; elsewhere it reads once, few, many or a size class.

cdr3_aa: CATSEFGQGTYNEQFF; j_call: TRBJ2-1; clone_size: -; v_call: TRBV24-1
cdr3_aa: CATSDFRHEYF; j_call: TRBJ2-5; clone_size: once; v_call: TRBV24-1
cdr3_aa: CASSTYRGQPQHF; j_call: TRBJ1-5; clone_size: -; v_call: TRBV12-3/TRBV12-4
cdr3_aa: CASRREHGTDTQYF; j_call: TRBJ2-3; clone_size: many; v_call: TRBV25-1
cdr3_aa: CASSQDFQGAYGYTF; j_call: TRBJ1-2; clone_size: -; v_call: TRBV3-1
cdr3_aa: CATSRERGTDTQYF; j_call: TRBJ2-3; clone_size: -; v_call: TRBV15
cdr3_aa: CASSSNRVAGELFF; j_call: TRBJ2-2; clone_size: many; v_call: TRBV7-2
cdr3_aa: CASSPSGREYIEQYF; j_call: TRBJ2-7; clone_size: many; v_call: TRBV9
cdr3_aa: CASSVRLHTDTQYF; j_call: TRBJ2-3; clone_size: -; v_call: TRBV25-1
cdr3_aa: CASSRSGKVGELFF; j_call: TRBJ2-2; clone_size: many; v_call: TRBV19
cdr3_aa: CSVKTGGANEQFF; j_call: TRBJ2-1; clone_size: -; v_call: TRBV29-1
cdr3_aa: CSVVTYQETQYF; j_call: TRBJ2-5; clone_size: -; v_call: TRBV29-1
cdr3_aa: CASLADSDEQFF; j_call: TRBJ2-1; clone_size: few; v_call: TRBV2
cdr3_aa: CASSQEGRGASSDGNTIYF; j_call: TRBJ1-3; clone_size: many; v_call: TRBV4-1
cdr3_aa: CATSDLGKRGSDEQFF; j_call: TRBJ2-1; clone_size: many; v_call: TRBV24-1
cdr3_aa: CASSLGLGNYEQHF; j_call: TRBJ2-7; clone_size: -; v_call: TRBV6-2/TRBV6-3
cdr3_aa: CATSGLPGTSGATYEQYF; j_call: TRBJ2-7; clone_size: -; v_call: TRBV24-1
cdr3_aa: CASSLAPRVNYEQYF; j_call: TRBJ2-7; clone_size: few; v_call: TRBV7-9
cdr3_aa: CASSWRESETQYF; j_call: TRBJ2-5; clone_size: many; v_call: TRBV4-1
cdr3_aa: CATSDTTYEQYF; j_call: TRBJ2-7; clone_size: few; v_call: TRBV7-9
cdr3_aa: CASSLGRSDTQYF; j_call: TRBJ2-3; clone_size: -; v_call: TRBV28
cdr3_aa: CSVPYGARTQYF; j_call: TRBJ2-5; clone_size: many; v_call: TRBV29-1
cdr3_aa: CATSDYPGQGGANVLTF; j_call: TRBJ2-6; clone_size: few; v_call: TRBV24-1
cdr3_aa: CATSREETQYF; j_call: TRBJ2-5; clone_size: few; v_call: TRBV15
cdr3_aa: CASGRELTNTGELFF; j_call: TRBJ2-2; clone_size: -; v_call: TRBV27
cdr3_aa: CASTNHDEQPNYGYTF; j_call: TRBJ1-2; clone_size: -; v_call: TRBV11-1
cdr3_aa: CASSFADTDTQYF; j_call: TRBJ2-3; clone_size: many; v_call: TRBV7-2
cdr3_aa: CSAVTGGSYEQYF; j_call: TRBJ2-7; clone_size: few; v_call: TRBV29-1
cdr3_aa: CASSSSTGGTNTEAFF; j_call: TRBJ1-1; clone_size: many; v_call: TRBV5-1
cdr3_aa: CATSDLRGSNEQFF; j_call: TRBJ2-1; clone_size: -; v_call: TRBV24-1
cdr3_aa: CASSVGAGGREQYF; j_call: TRBJ2-7; clone_size: -; v_call: TRBV19
cdr3_aa: CASSGPAAWTGEYGYTF; j_call: TRBJ1-2; clone_size: -; v_call: TRBV5-6
cdr3_aa: CSARDEQGPNEKLFF; j_call: TRBJ1-4; clone_size: many; v_call: TRBV20-1